The source of this T cell receptor (beta chain) is a study of blood T cell repertoires in COVID-19. Study at large: The cDNA or gDNA used as material had been derived from T cells, B-cell-depleted T cells, or PBMCs.

The method was immunoSEQ multiplex PCR; TCRdb's version includes in-frame clones alone and lacks a portion of them. The data hold 10,000 to 15,000 clones, with roughly three quarters observed a single time. Germline CDR1 reads MDHEN; CDR2 reads SYDVKM. V was clipped by 1 base and J by 1 base; unmatched bases: 2. The CDR3 is 16 residues long. This rearrangement joins TRBV28 to TRBJ2-1, with 9 bases that match TRBD1. The receptor was isolated from a human donor in a cohort sampled during active COVID-19. Sequenced material: peripheral blood. The CDR3 loop is CASSLSGTGSYNEQFF. CDR3 nucleotides: TGTGCCAGCAGTTTATCCGGGACAGGGTCCTACAATGAGCAGTTCTTC.